This T cell receptor beta chain was profiled in a study of blood T cell repertoires in COVID-19. Assay: immunoSEQ multiplex PCR; the TCRdb copy retains only in-frame clones and omits some. The top ten clones hold over 10% of a sample with about 94,000 clones, 70% to 90% of them seen once. This clone was recorded a few times. Trimming pared 6 bases from V and 6 bases from J, leaving 17 bases between. The germline V gene encodes CDR1 SGHTA and CDR2 FQGNSA. This CDR3 spans 14 amino acids. V gene TRBV7-2 combines with J gene TRBJ1-1; no clear D gene. Sequenced input: peripheral blood. The TCR sequence derives from a woman aged 60-70 years in a cohort sampled during active or convalescent COVID-19. Here the CDR3 reads CASRAGSLPAEAFF. The CDR3, as DNA: TGTGCCAGCAGAGCGGGCTCCCTCCCCGCTGAAGCTTTCTTT. Based on the CDR3 plus reference TRBV7-2 and TRBJ1-1, the full variable domain is GAGVSQSPSNKVTEKGKDVELRCDPISGHTALYWYRQSLGQGLEFLIYFQGNSAPDKSGLPSDRFSAERTGGSVSTLTIQRTQQEDSAVYLCASRAGSLPAEAFFGQGTRLTVV.